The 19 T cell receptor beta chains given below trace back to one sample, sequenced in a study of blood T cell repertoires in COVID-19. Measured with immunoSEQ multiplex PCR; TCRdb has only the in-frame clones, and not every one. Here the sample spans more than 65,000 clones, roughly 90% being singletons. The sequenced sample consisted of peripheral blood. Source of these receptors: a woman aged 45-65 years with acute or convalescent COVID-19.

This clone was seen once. The CDR3 protein is CASSVGSGGGLDNEQFF. The CDR3 region has the DNA TGTGCCAGCAGCGTAGGATCGGGCGGGGGCTTGGACAATGAGCAGTTCTTC. The V and J genes are TRBV9 and TRBJ2-1, with a tentative D call TRBD2 (7 bases). Trimming took 0 bases from V and 5 from J, leaving 18 bases between them. This CDR3 contains 17 residues. Germline CDR1 reads SGDLS; CDR2 reads YYNGEE.

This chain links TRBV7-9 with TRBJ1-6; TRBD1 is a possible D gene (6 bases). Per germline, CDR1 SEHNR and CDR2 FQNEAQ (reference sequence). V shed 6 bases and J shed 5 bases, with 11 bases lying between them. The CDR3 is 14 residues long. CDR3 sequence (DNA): TGTGCCAGCAGAGGGACATCTAATAATTCACCCCTCCACTTT. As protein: CASRGTSNNSPLHF.

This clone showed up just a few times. The CDR3 DNA is TGTGCCAGCAGCCAAGGCAGTCAAGAGACCCAGTACTTC. Protein product: CASSQGSQETQYF. The V and J genes are TRBV16 and TRBJ2-5; D remains unclear. Looked up from germline, CDR1 is KGHSY and CDR2 is FQNENV. The ends were cut back, 2 bases at V and 2 bases at J, with 6 bases in the middle. This CDR3 has 13 amino acids.

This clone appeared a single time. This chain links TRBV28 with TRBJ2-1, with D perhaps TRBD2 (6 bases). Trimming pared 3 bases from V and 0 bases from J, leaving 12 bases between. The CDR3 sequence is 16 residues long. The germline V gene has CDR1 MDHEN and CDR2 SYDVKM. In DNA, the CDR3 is TGTGCCAGCAGTTTGGGCGGGACGAGCTCCTACAATGAGCAGTTCTTC. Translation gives CASSLGGTSSYNEQFF.

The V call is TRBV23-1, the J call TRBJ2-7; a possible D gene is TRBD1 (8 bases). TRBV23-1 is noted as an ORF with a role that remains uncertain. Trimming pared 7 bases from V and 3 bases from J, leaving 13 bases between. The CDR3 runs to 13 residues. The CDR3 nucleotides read TGCGCCAGCACGGACAGGGAGGGCTACGAGCAGTACTTC. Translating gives CASTDREGYEQYF.

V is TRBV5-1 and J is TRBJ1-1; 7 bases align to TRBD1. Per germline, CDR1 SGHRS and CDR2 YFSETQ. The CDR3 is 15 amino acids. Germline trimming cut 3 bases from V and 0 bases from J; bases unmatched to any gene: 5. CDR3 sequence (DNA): TGCGCCAGCAGCTCCTTAACAGGGGTGAACACTGAAGCTTTCTTT. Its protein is CASSSLTGVNTEAFF.

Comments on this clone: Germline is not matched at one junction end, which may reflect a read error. The CDR3 spells CASRYSARANTEAFF. In nucleotides, the CDR3 is TGTGCCAGCAGGTACTCGGCCAGGGCGAACACTGAAGCTTTCTTT. The chain recombines TRBV6-2 or TRBV6-3 with TRBJ1-1, with TRBD1 as a possible D gene (5 bases). CDR1 is MNHEY and CDR2 is SVGEGT in the germline V gene. The length of the CDR3 is 15 residues.

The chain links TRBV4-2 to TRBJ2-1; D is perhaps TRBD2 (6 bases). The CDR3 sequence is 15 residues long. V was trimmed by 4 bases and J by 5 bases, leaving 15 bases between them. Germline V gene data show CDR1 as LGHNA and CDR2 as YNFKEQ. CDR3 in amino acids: CASSLRAGNDNEQFF. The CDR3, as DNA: TGTGCCAGCAGCCTTCGGGCGGGAAACGACAATGAGCAGTTCTTC.

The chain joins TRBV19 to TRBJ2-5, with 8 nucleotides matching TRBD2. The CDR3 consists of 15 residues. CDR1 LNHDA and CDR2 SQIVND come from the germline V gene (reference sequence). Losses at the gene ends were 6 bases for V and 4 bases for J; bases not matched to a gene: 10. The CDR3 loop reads CASRSAGAGRETQYF. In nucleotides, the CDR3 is TGTGCCAGTAGGTCAGCGGGAGCCGGGAGAGAGACCCAGTACTTC.

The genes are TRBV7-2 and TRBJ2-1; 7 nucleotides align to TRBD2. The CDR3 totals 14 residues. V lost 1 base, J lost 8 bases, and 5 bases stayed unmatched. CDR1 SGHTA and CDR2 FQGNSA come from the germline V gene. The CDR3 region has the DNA TGTGCCAGCAGCTTAGGGGAGACTAGCTATGAGCAGTTCTTC. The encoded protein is CASSLGETSYEQFF.

CDR3 residues: CASSLARETKNIQYF. The CDR3 nucleotides are TGTGCCAGCAGCTTAGCGAGGGAAACCAAAAACATTCAGTACTTC. J is TRBJ2-4 and V is TRBV7-2; TRBD2 is a possible D gene (5 bases). Germline values: CDR1 SGHTA, CDR2 FQGNSA. The CDR3 loop spans 15 amino acids. The V end lost 0 bases, the J end lost 2 bases, and 8 bases lay between the germline ends.

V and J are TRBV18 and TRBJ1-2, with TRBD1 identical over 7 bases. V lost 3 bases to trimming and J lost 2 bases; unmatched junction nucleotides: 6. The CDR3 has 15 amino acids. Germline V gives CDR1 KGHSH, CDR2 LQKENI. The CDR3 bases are TGTGCCAGCTCACCCAACAGGGGATTCAACTATGGCTACACCTTC. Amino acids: CASSPNRGFNYGYTF.

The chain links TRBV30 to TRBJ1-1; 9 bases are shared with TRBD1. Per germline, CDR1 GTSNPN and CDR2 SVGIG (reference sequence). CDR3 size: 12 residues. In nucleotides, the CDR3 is TGTGCATATAACGACAGGGGGACTGAAGCTTTCTTT. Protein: CAYNDRGTEAFF.

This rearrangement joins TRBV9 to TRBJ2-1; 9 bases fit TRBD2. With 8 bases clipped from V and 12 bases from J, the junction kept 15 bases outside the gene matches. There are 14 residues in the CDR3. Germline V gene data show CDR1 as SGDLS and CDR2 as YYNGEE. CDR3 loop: CASKPGLAGSGQFF. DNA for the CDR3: TGTGCCAGTAAACCGGGACTAGCAGGGAGTGGGCAGTTCTTC. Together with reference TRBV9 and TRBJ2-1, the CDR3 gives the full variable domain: DSGVTQTPKHLITATGQRVTLRCSPRSGDLSVYWYQQSLDQGLQFLIQYYNGEERAKGNILERFSAQQFPDLHSELNLSSLELGDSALYFCASKPGLAGSGQFFGPGTRLTVL.

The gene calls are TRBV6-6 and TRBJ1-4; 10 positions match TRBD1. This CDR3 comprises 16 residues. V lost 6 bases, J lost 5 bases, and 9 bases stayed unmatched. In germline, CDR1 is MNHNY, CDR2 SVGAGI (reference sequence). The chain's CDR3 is CASSPGQGNLNEKLFF. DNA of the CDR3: TGTGCCAGCAGCCCGGGACAGGGGAATTTAAATGAAAAACTGTTTTTT.

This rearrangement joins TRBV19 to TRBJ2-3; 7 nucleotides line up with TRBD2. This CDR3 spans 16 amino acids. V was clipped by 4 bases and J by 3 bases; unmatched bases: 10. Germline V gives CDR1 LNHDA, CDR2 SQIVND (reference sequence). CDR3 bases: TGTGCCAGTAGTACAACTAGCGCCAGCCCTACAGATACGCAGTATTTT. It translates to CASSTTSASPTDTQYF.

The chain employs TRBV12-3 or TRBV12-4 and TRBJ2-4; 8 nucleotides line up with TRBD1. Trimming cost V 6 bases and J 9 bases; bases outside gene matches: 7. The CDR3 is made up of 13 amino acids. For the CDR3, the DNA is TGTGCCAGCAGCTCCCCCAGGGGGCGCATTCAGTACTTC. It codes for CASSSPRGRIQYF.

The CDR3 DNA sequence: TGCGCCAGCAGCCTCGAAAGCGGGAGCATTTACGAGCAGTACTTC. As protein: CASSLESGSIYEQYF. The J gene is TRBJ2-7, the V gene TRBV5-1; 8 positions agree with TRBD2. Losses at the gene ends were 4 bases for V and 4 bases for J; bases not matched to a gene: 10. Germline-derived CDR1 and CDR2 are SGHRS and YFSETQ. The CDR3 has 15 amino acids.

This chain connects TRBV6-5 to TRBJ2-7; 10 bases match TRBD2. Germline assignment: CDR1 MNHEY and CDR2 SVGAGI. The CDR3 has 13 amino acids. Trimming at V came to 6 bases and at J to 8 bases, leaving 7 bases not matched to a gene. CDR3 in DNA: TGTGCCAGCAGACTAGCGGGGAGGGAAAAGCAGTACTTC. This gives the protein CASRLAGREKQYF.